This T cell receptor (beta chain) was recorded in a study of shared clonotypes between healthy human individuals. Points from the study as a whole: Four donors shared roughly 5% of their naive CD4 clonotypes. For sorted subsets, rarefaction showed incomplete sequencing despite large depth. Researchers sampled blood only, noting tissue repertoires likely differ.

A word on this clone: Its antigen is unidentified.

Germline V lookup: CDR1 LGHNA, CDR2 YSLEER. Deletions cut 0 bases from V and 5 bases from J, with 13 bases between. This CDR3 contains 15 residues. TCRdb's table, derived via immunoSEQ multiplex PCR, lists solely in-frame clones and lacks some. The table has about 1.1 million clones, around 78% seen once; the top ten hold 0.5% to 0.6%. Nashville, Tennessee was home to all donors, each a Caucasian adult. This receptor was obtained from a man between 18 and 35 years old in good health. Some clones in this sample may be carry-over from other donors' samples. The J gene is TRBJ1-2, the V gene TRBV4-3, with D possibly being TRBD1 (6 bases). Sequences were obtained from memory CD4+ T cells from PBMCs. The subset denotes: CD45RA-negative fraction. The CDR3 spells CASSQEGRGIYGYTF. In DNA form, the CDR3 reads TGCGCCAGCAGCCAAGAGGGGAGGGGGATATATGGCTACACCTTC.